This passage covers 25 T cell receptor beta chains from one sample sequenced in a study of T cell repertoires in cytomegalovirus infection. TCRdb re-derived calls from the reads in MiXCR, one entry per CDR3 protein. This table has approximately 400,000 distinct CDR3 sequences, approximately 33% appearing once. Material for sequencing was PBMCs. The receptors derive from a human donor in good health (CMV status not recorded). Some clones in this sample may be carry-over from other donors' samples.

This clonotype was seen repeatedly, ten times or more. The rearrangement uses TRBV7-2 and TRBJ2-2, with 8 positions matching TRBD2. Unmatched junction bases numbered 15, after V lost 2 bases and J lost 1 base. The CDR3 has 20 amino acids. Germline lookup yields CDR1 SGHTA and CDR2 FQGNSA. The DNA for the CDR3 is TGTGCCAGCAGCTTAACGGGGATAGGGGTGGCGGGGGGGAACACCGGGGAGCTGTTTTTT. Translation: CASSLTGIGVAGGNTGELFF.

Note on this clonotype: The conserved final phenylalanine or tryptophan is absent from the CDR3, which likely points to a read error. The J gene is TRBJ2-1, the V gene TRBV19; D might be TRBD2 (7 bases). CDR3 length: 15 amino acids. V was trimmed by 4 bases and J by 0 bases, leaving 10 bases between them. Germline V lookup: CDR1 LNHDA, CDR2 SQIVND (reference sequence). Here the CDR3 DNA reads TGTGCCAGTAGTAAAGGGGGGGGCTCCTACAATGAGCAGTTCTTA. Translation gives CASSKGGGSYNEQFL.

This clonotype came up many times. The rearrangement links TRBV7-9 to TRBJ1-1; D gene uncertain. Trimming removed 3 bases at V and 1 base at J, with 6 bases between. This CDR3 contains 13 residues. Germline V gives CDR1 SEHNR, CDR2 FQNEAQ (reference sequence). Here the CDR3 reads CASSFAGNTEAFF. Written as DNA, the CDR3 is TGTGCCAGCAGCTTCGCAGGGAACACTGAAGCTTTCTTT.

About this clonotype: The CDR3 does not close with the conserved phenylalanine or tryptophan, likely indicating a read error. The chain combines TRBV10-1 with TRBJ2-5; no clear D gene. The germline gives CDR1 WNHNN, CDR2 SYGVQD (reference sequence). V was trimmed by 5 bases and J by 2 bases, leaving 9 bases between them. The CDR3 loop spans 13 amino acids. Written as DNA, the CDR3 is TGCGCCAGCAGTTCACGCCTACAAGAGACCCAGTACCTC. Translation: CASSSRLQETQYL.

The genes are TRBV2 and TRBJ1-5; 7 bases line up with TRBD1. CDR3 length: 15 amino acids. The V segment lost 1 base and the J segment 4 bases; nucleotides outside the gene matches: 4. Looked up from germline, CDR1 is SNHLY and CDR2 is FYNNEI. The CDR3: CASSEVAGGNQPQHF. The CDR3, as DNA: TGTGCCAGCAGTGAAGTGGCAGGGGGAAATCAGCCCCAGCATTTT.

This clonotype was counted a few times. The chain employs TRBV11-2 and TRBJ2-5, with D uncertain. The length of the CDR3 is 17 residues. V gave up 1 base and J gave up 1 base, with 16 bases separating them. Germline CDR1 is SGHAT and CDR2 is FQNNGV. CDR3: CASSLGVVVGSQETQYF. DNA for the CDR3: TGTGCCAGCAGCTTAGGAGTAGTTGTGGGCAGCCAAGAGACCCAGTACTTC.

This clonotype was picked up many times. V usage is TRBV6-4 and J usage is TRBJ2-1; 7 bases are a match to TRBD1. The junction had 12 bases not matched to a gene; V was cut back by 4 bases and J by 12 bases. Germline CDR1 reads MRHNA; CDR2 reads SNTAGT. This CDR3 comprises 14 residues. CDR3 coding DNA: TGTGCCAGCAGTGCTGGGGCAGGGGGAGAGGCGCAGTTCTTC. Its translation is CASSAGAGGEAQFF.

V is TRBV5-5 and J is TRBJ2-7, with 11 bases lining up with TRBD1. This CDR3 contains 16 residues. The ends lost 2 bases at V and 6 bases at J; junction bases unmatched: 10. Germline-derived CDR1 and CDR2 are SGHKS and YYEKEE (reference sequence). The CDR3 sequence is CASSLGPDRGLSEQYF. In DNA, the CDR3 is TGTGCCAGCAGCTTAGGACCGGACAGGGGGCTTAGCGAGCAGTACTTC.

V gene TRBV6-8 combines with J gene TRBJ1-5; 11 bases are shared with TRBD1. The CDR3 is 14 residues long. V gave up 6 bases and J gave up 6 bases; unmatched junction bases: 4. Per the germline V gene, CDR1 is MNHGY and CDR2 is SAAAGT. The CDR3 bases are TGTGCCAGCAGAGGACAGGGGGCGGTTCAGCCCCAGCATTTT. Protein sequence: CASRGQGAVQPQHF.

This clonotype was recorded only once. The junction differs from germline at one of its ends, possibly a read error. The CDR3 coding sequence is TGTGACAGCAGCTCCCAAACAGGGGTAGGCTATGGCTACCCCTTC. As protein: CDSSSQTGVGYGYPF. The chain recombines TRBV7-6 with TRBJ1-2; 7 bases fit TRBD1. The CDR3 spans 15 residues. Germline V gene lookup returns CDR1 SGHVS and CDR2 FNYEAQ. The full variable domain, in which reference TRBV7-6 and TRBJ1-2 provide the parts outside the CDR3, is GAGVSQSPRYKVTKRGQDVALRCDPISGHVSLYWYRQALGQGPEFLTYFNYEAQQDKSGLPNDRFSAERPEGSISTLTIQRTEQRDSAMYRCDSSSQTGVGYGYPFGSGTRLTVV.

The table lists this clonotype with a few counts. The rearrangement joins TRBV4-3 to TRBJ1-2; D is unresolved. Trimming took off 0 bases at V and 5 bases at J, with 10 bases between the two ends. The V gene's germline CDR1 is LGHNA and CDR2 YSLEER. The CDR3 extends over 14 amino acids. CDR3 loop: CASSQDVGEYGYTF. As DNA, the CDR3 is TGCGCCAGCAGCCAAGATGTCGGGGAATATGGCTACACCTTC.

The chain couples TRBV18 to TRBJ1-3, with a possible D match to TRBD1 (5 bases). Per germline, CDR1 KGHSH and CDR2 LQKENI. V lost 4 bases and J 2 bases, leaving 15 bases between the germline ends. The CDR3 runs 16 residues. The CDR3 loop reads CASSLTEGATGNTIYF. The CDR3 DNA follows: TGTGCCAGCTCACTGACAGAAGGGGCAACTGGAAACACCATATATTTT.

This clonotype was found a few times. V is TRBV7-9 and J is TRBJ1-6; 10 positions agree with TRBD1. The CDR3 sequence is 15 residues long. The V gene end was trimmed by 5 bases and the J gene end by 8 bases; junction bases not matched to a gene: 6. Germline assignment: CDR1 SEHNR and CDR2 FQNEAQ (reference sequence). The CDR3 region is CASSEPGQGYSPLHF. In nucleotides, the CDR3 is TGTGCCAGCAGCGAACCGGGACAGGGGTATTCACCCCTCCACTTT.

The J gene is TRBJ1-6, the V gene TRBV19; a possible D gene is TRBD1 (5 bases). The germline CDR1 and CDR2 sequences are LNHDA and SQIVND (reference sequence). Trimming shortened V by 3 bases and J by 8 bases, and 14 bases separated the two germline ends. The CDR3 extends over 15 amino acids. The CDR3 sequence: CASSIRGGMDSPLHF. CDR3 in DNA: TGTGCCAGTAGTATTAGGGGTGGTATGGATTCACCCCTCCACTTT.

The J gene is TRBJ1-1, the V gene TRBV6-2 or TRBV6-3; D unresolved. Looked up from germline, CDR1 is MNHEY and CDR2 is SVGEGT. The CDR3 is 15 residues long. V lost 3 bases to trimming and J lost 2 bases, with 13 bases between them. The CDR3 DNA reads TGTGCCAGCAGTTATGCCAATCGACAAAACACTGAAGCTTTCTTT. It codes for CASSYANRQNTEAFF.

This clonotype showed up many times. V usage is TRBV7-8 and J usage is TRBJ2-2, with 7 bases lining up with TRBD1. This CDR3 region has 17 residues. V shed 7 bases and J 2 bases; nucleotides not matched to a gene: 13. The germline V gene has CDR1 SGHVS and CDR2 FQNEAQ. CDR3 in amino acids: CASTTQGTAVNTGELFF. The DNA for the CDR3 is TGTGCCAGCACCACACAAGGGACAGCTGTTAACACCGGGGAGCTGTTTTTT.

Notes on this clonotype: The CDR3 does not end in the conserved phenylalanine or tryptophan, so this is likely a read error. The DNA is left out, because the CDR3 cannot be placed on it with certainty; the CDR3 is given as TCRdb lists it. The chain's CDR3 is CASSERQWVNLELFG. The chain couples TRBV6-1 to TRBJ2-2; the table's D gene call, TRBD1, was not cross checked with the DNA. The germline V gene encodes CDR1 MNHNS and CDR2 SASEGT. The length of the CDR3 is 15 amino acids, counting both ends.

DNA of the CDR3: TGTGCCAGCAGCTCCTTGGTCGGGGCGGGGGGGCGGGAAAACAATGAGCAGTTCTTC. Its protein is CASSSLVGAGGRENNEQFF. This chain connects TRBV5-5 to TRBJ2-1; 9 positions agree with TRBD2. The CDR3 loop spans 19 amino acids. V lost 3 bases and J lost 5; bases outside the gene matches: 18. Per the germline V gene, CDR1 is SGHKS and CDR2 is YYEKEE (reference sequence). The complete variable domain, with remaining parts taken from reference TRBV5-5 and TRBJ2-1, reads DAGVTQSPTHLIKTRGQQVTLRCSPISGHKSVSWYQQVLGQGPQFIFQYYEKEERGRGNFPDRFSARQFPNYSSELNVNALLLGDSALYLCASSSLVGAGGRENNEQFFGPGTRLTVL.

The V call is TRBV5-1, the J call TRBJ2-3; 12 bases align to TRBD2. Germline CDR1 SGHRS, CDR2 YFSETQ. The CDR3 consists of 16 residues. The ends lost 2 bases at V and 4 bases at J; junction bases unmatched: 5. The CDR3 DNA is TGCGCCAGCAGCTTCTTAACTAGCGGGGGGTCAGATACGCAGTATTTT. Residues: CASSFLTSGGSDTQYF. The variable domain in full, with the rest retrieved from reference TRBV5-1 and TRBJ2-3, is KAGVTQTPRYLIKTRGQQVTLSCSPISGHRSVSWYQQTPGQGLQFLFEYFSETQRNKGNFPGRFSGRQFSNSRSEMNVSTLELGDSALYLCASSFLTSGGSDTQYFGPGTRLTVL.

In this sample, this clonotype turned up a few times. The chain carries TRBV7-7 and TRBJ2-5; tentatively, D is TRBD1 or TRBD2 (5 bases each). Germline assignment: CDR1 SSHAT and CDR2 FNYEAQ (reference sequence). The ends were cut back, 1 base at V and 5 bases at J, with 14 bases in the middle. The CDR3 has 15 residues. Here the CDR3 reads CASSLVAGTVETQYF. The CDR3, as DNA: TGTGCCAGCAGCTTAGTCGCCGGGACGGTCGAGACCCAGTACTTC.

This clonotype was detected many times. V is TRBV12-3 or TRBV12-4 and J is TRBJ2-1; 8 bases fit TRBD2. V was pared by 8 bases and J by 8 bases, with 11 bases of the junction left unmatched. The CDR3 is 14 amino acids. CDR3 protein: CASARGGIADEQFF. CDR3 coding DNA: TGTGCCAGCGCTCGGGGGGGGATAGCCGATGAGCAGTTCTTC.

This clonotype occurred a few times. This sequence joins TRBV5-1 and TRBJ2-7; D might be TRBD2 (5 bases). The CDR3 is made up of 13 amino acids. CDR1 is SGHRS and CDR2 is YFSETQ in the germline V gene. The V gene lost 3 bases and the J gene lost 3 bases, with 10 bases spanning the gap. CDR3 protein: CASSSVGGYEQYF. The DNA for the CDR3 is TGCGCCAGCAGCTCCGTCGGAGGCTACGAGCAGTACTTC.

In this sample, this clonotype turned up a few times. CDR3 sequence reads: CASSLSSGGLDTQYF. In nucleotides, the CDR3 is TGTGCCAGCAGTTTATCTAGCGGGGGCTTAGATACGCAGTATTTT. V and J are TRBV27 and TRBJ2-3; TRBD2 matches at 9 bases. J was trimmed by 5 bases and V by 0 bases; bases with no gene match: 3. This CDR3 has 15 amino acids. CDR1 is MNHEY and CDR2 is SMNVEV in the germline V gene (reference sequence).

The J gene is TRBJ2-5, the V gene TRBV15; no clear D. The CDR3 covers 15 residues. CDR1 is LNHNV and CDR2 is YYDKDF in the germline V gene (reference sequence). The V gene lost 2 bases and the J gene lost 1 base, with 11 bases spanning the gap. The CDR3 coding sequence is TGTGCCACCAGCAGACCGCTGGGAACCCAAGAGACCCAGTACTTC. Its translation: CATSRPLGTQETQYF.

This rearrangement joins TRBV24-1 to TRBJ2-1; D call uncertain. Germline-derived CDR1 and CDR2 are KGHDR and SFDVKD. The V gene lost 6 bases and the J gene lost 7 bases, with 15 bases spanning the gap. This CDR3 has 14 amino acids. DNA of the CDR3: TGTGCCACCAGTCCCCCCGGGTTTGGGAATGAGCAGTTCTTC. This sequence encodes CATSPPGFGNEQFF.